The T cell receptor (beta chain) described here comes from a study of regulatory T cells in long-lasting Graves disease. Arm-PCR of CDR3 regions and iRepertoire HTBI primers were used to build TCR beta libraries. One entry per CDR3 protein, called by TCRdb with MiXCR from the multiplex PCR reads. The table shows roughly 380,000 distinct CDR3 sequences, with 16% occurring only once. The CDR3 length is 15 residues. Germline loops: CDR1 MDHEN, CDR2 SYDVKM. V lost 4 bases and J lost 4; bases outside the gene matches: 8. Specified time point: newly diagnosed GD, antithyroid drugs for less than 3 months. Extracted RNA from PBMCs served as the source of the TCR library. This clonotype has only a few counts. The same sample was also used in a study of T cells in Graves' hyperthyroidism and ophthalmopathy.

The TCR sequence derives from a man aged 40-55 years with Graves disease. This chain links TRBV28 with TRBJ1-2, with 8 bases matching TRBD1. Sequenced here: peripheral blood mononuclear cells (PBMCs), sampled at new diagnosis, from a patient treated with antithyroid drugs. The CDR3: CASSSFTGGSYGYTF. The CDR3, as DNA: TGTGCCAGCAGTTCTTTCACAGGGGGTAGCTATGGCTACACCTTC.